These T cell receptor beta chains were read from a single sample in a study of blood T cells in healthy people across ages. TCRdb itself ran the 5' RACE reads through MiXCR, one entry per CDR3 protein. The sample consists of hundreds of thousands of distinct CDR3 sequences, around half of them appearing once. Material for sequencing was blood. The source of these receptors is a woman aged 55 to 70 in good health. The CDR3 runs from the conserved cysteine through the conserved F or W. D genes are given only for firm matches. Expanded clones get a size class; other rows say once, few or many, or leave the size out.

abundance	v_gene	d_gene	j_gene	CDR3nt	CDR3aa
NA	TRBV27	TRBD1	TRBJ2-7	TGTGCCAGCAGTCGGGACAGGGCCCCGTCTCTCACCTACGAGCAGTACTTC	CASSRDRAPSLTYEQYF
NA	TRBV6-1	NA	TRBJ1-1	TGTGCCAGCAGTTATGAGGACGGGGGGAACACTGAAGCTTTCTTT	CASSYEDGGNTEAFF
NA	TRBV6-1	TRBD1	TRBJ1-4	TGTGCCAGCACCGAGGGACAGGGGGGAAAAAAACTGTTTTTT	CASTEGQGGKKLFF
NA	TRBV20-1	NA	TRBJ2-5	TGCAGTGCCCCGAATTCGGGTATCGAGACCCAGTACTTC	CSAPNSGIETQYF
NA	TRBV9	NA	TRBJ2-5	TGTGCCAGCAGCCCAATGCAGGGCCAAGAGACCCAGTACTTC	CASSPMQGQETQYF
few	TRBV11-2	TRBD2	TRBJ2-5	TGTGCCAGCAGCCTAGGGACTACCCCTGCATGGGAGACCCAGTACTTC	CASSLGTTPAWETQYF
many	TRBV4-2	TRBD2	TRBJ2-7	TGTGCCAGCAGCCTAGAGGGCGGGAGCGGTGGAGGCGAGCAGTACTTC	CASSLEGGSGGGEQYF
few	TRBV9	NA	TRBJ1-2	TGTGCCAGCAGCGTAGTCGGGACGGATAACTATGGCTACACCTTC	CASSVVGTDNYGYTF
few	TRBV5-6	NA	TRBJ2-1	TGTGCCAGCAGCACAGGGCGGGAGCAGTTCTTC	CASSTGREQFF
many	TRBV27	TRBD2	TRBJ2-6	TGTGCCAGCTCACTAGCGGGAGGGCCTACTGGGGCCAACGTCCTGACTTTC	CASSLAGGPTGANVLTF
once	TRBV28	TRBD2	TRBJ2-1	TGTGCCAGCTATCCCCTAGCGGGAGTTTACAATGAGCAGTTCTTC	CASYPLAGVYNEQFF
NA	TRBV5-5	NA	TRBJ2-7	TGTGCCAGCAGCTTGCGGCACCTCTCCTACGAGCAGTACTTC	CASSLRHLSYEQYF
many	TRBV10-3	TRBD1	TRBJ2-5	TGTGCCATCAGAGAGACAGGGGGAGAGACCCAGTACTTC	CAIRETGGETQYF
NA	TRBV11-2	TRBD2	TRBJ2-1	TGTGCCAGCAGCTTAGAAGCGGGGTTTGGGCAGTTCTTC	CASSLEAGFGQFF
few	TRBV2	TRBD1	TRBJ1-5	TGTGCCAGCAGTGACCCAGGACAGGGTTCGACTCAGCCCCAGCATTTT	CASSDPGQGSTQPQHF
NA	TRBV4-2	NA	TRBJ2-5	TGTGCCAGCAGCCAAGATCCCCGGTCCTACAATGAGCAGTACTTC	CASSQDPRSYNEQYF
NA	TRBV2	NA	TRBJ2-7	TGTGCCAGCAGTGAGTATGCTAGCTACGAGCAGTACTTC	CASSEYASYEQYF
once	TRBV5-1	TRBD2	TRBJ2-5	TGCGCCAGCAGCTTGGAACCCGCGGGAGAGGTCGAGACCCAGTACTTC	CASSLEPAGEVETQYF
NA	TRBV9	TRBD2	TRBJ2-1	TGTGCCAGCAGCGTAGCGGGAGGGCACTACAATGAGCAGTTCTTC	CASSVAGGHYNEQFF
few	TRBV5-1	TRBD1	TRBJ2-5	TGCGCCAGCAGCTCGCCAGACAGGGACCCAGAGACCCAGTACTTC	CASSSPDRDPETQYF
few	TRBV29-1	TRBD1	TRBJ2-5	TGCAGCGCAGGGACAGCCTACAATGAGCAGTACTTC	CSAGTAYNEQYF
NA	TRBV11-2	TRBD1	TRBJ1-1	TGTGCCAGCAGCTTAACTGGACAGGGGTCCATTTACACTGAAGCTTTCTTT	CASSLTGQGSIYTEAFF
NA	TRBV2	NA	TRBJ2-7	TGTGCCAGCAGTGCTGAGGCCCTGGTGGAGCAGTACTTC	CASSAEALVEQYF
once	TRBV3-1	TRBD1	TRBJ1-1	TGTGCCAGCAGCCCCTGGACAGGGGACACTGAAGCTTTCTTT	CASSPWTGDTEAFF
NA	TRBV20-1	NA	TRBJ2-7	TGCAGTGCTAGAGATGGCGGCGGAACGACCTACGAGCAGTACTTC	CSARDGGGTTYEQYF
NA	TRBV6-5	TRBD2	TRBJ2-5	TGTGCCAGCAGTTACTCGACTAGCGGTACACAAGAGACCCAGTACTTC	CASSYSTSGTQETQYF
NA	TRBV28	NA	TRBJ2-7	TGTGCCAGCAGCACCCCTGGGGCTAGCGAGACCTACGAGCAGTACTTC	CASSTPGASETYEQYF
few	TRBV20-1	NA	TRBJ2-3	TGCAGTGCTACCCCCTGGGAGGGGGCTCATAATACGCAGTATTTT	CSATPWEGAHNTQYF
NA	TRBV25-1	NA	TRBJ1-2	TGTGCCAGCAGTGAACCGGGATCTGACTATGGCTACACCTTC	CASSEPGSDYGYTF
NA	TRBV20-1	NA	TRBJ2-1	TGCAGTGCTAGAGATCTCGCCCCTAGAAACAATGAGCAGTTCTTC	CSARDLAPRNNEQFF
NA	TRBV20-1	NA	TRBJ2-5	TGCAGTGCTAGAGTTGGGCTAGCTACAGAGACCCAGTACTTC	CSARVGLATETQYF
few	TRBV29-1	NA	TRBJ2-3	TGCAGCGTTTTGAAACAGGGAATCACAGATACGCAGTATTTT	CSVLKQGITDTQYF
NA	TRBV12-3/TRBV12-4	NA	TRBJ1-5	TGTGCCAGCAGTTTAGCGACCAAAAGGGGCCGGGAGCCCCAGCATTTT	CASSLATKRGREPQHF
NA	TRBV29-1	TRBD1	TRBJ1-4	TGCAGCGTGGCAGGGGGAGGGTGGAATGAAAAACTGTTTTTT	CSVAGGGWNEKLFF
NA	TRBV4-1	TRBD1	TRBJ2-1	TGCGCCAGCAGCCAGATCGGACAGGGTTCCTACAATGAGCAGTTCTTC	CASSQIGQGSYNEQFF
NA	TRBV20-1	NA	TRBJ1-4	TGCAGTGCTAGATACAGGGCGACTAATGAAAAACTGTTTTTT	CSARYRATNEKLFF